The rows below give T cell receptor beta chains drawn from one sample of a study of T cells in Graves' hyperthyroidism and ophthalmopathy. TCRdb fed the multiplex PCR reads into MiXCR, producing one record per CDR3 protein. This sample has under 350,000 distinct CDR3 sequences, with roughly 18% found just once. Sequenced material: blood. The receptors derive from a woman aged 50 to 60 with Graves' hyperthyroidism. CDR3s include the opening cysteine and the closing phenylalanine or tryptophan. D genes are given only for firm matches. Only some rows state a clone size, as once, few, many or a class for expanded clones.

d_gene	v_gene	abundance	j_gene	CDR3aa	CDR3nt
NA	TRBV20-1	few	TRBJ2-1	CSARDYRYNEQFF	TGCAGTGCTAGAGATTACCGCTACAATGAGCAGTTCTTC
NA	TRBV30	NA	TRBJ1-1	CAWTTGGGGTEAFF	TGTGCCTGGACCACCGGGGGGGGCGGGACTGAAGCTTTCTTT
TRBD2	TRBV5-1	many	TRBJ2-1	CASSLGLAGGSEQFF	TGCGCCAGCAGCCTGGGACTAGCGGGAGGGAGTGAGCAGTTCTTC
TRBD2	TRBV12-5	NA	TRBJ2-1	CASGLISSGRVNGQFF	TGTGCTAGTGGTTTGATATCTAGCGGTAGGGTTAATGGGCAGTTCTTC
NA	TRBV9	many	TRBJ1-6	CASSQSYRATNSPLHF	TGTGCCAGCAGCCAAAGCTACAGGGCCACGAATTCACCCCTCCACTTT
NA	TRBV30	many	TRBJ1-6	CAWSVRQLSSYNSPLHF	TGTGCCTGGAGTGTACGGCAGTTAAGCTCCTATAATTCACCCCTCCACTTT
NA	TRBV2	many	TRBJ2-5	CASSSRDTEIKQETQYF	TGTGCCAGCAGTAGCCGGGACACAGAAATAAAACAAGAGACCCAGTACTTC
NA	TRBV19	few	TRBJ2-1	CASSIFPPSPYNEQFF	TGTGCCAGTAGTATATTTCCCCCCAGCCCCTACAATGAGCAGTTCTTC
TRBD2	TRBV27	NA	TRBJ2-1	CASSSWTSGGDWKQFF	TGTGCCAGCAGTTCATGGACTAGCGGGGGGGACTGGAAGCAGTTCTTC
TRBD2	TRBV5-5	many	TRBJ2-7	CASSLSGRAYEQYF	TGCGCCAGCAGCTTAAGCGGGAGGGCCTACGAGCAGTACTTC
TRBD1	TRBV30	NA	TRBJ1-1	CAWSIQGYTEAFF	TGTGCCTGGAGTATACAGGGGTACACTGAAGCTTTCTTT
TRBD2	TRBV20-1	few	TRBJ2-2	CSALLLARDTGELFF	TGCAGTGCTCTCCTACTAGCGAGGGACACCGGGGAGCTGTTTTTT
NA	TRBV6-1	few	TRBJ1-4	CASRSDQGNEKLFF	TGTGCCAGCAGGTCCGATCAAGGGAATGAAAAACTGTTTTTT
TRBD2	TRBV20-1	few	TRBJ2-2	CSARALAGGPAGELFF	TGCAGTGCTAGGGCACTAGCGGGAGGCCCCGCCGGGGAGCTGTTTTTT
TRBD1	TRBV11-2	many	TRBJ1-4	CASSPDRGREKLFF	TGTGCCAGCAGCCCAGACAGGGGGCGAGAAAAACTGTTTTTT
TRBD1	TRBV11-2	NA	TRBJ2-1	CASSNTGTGSGNEQFF	TGTGCCAGCAGCAATACCGGGACAGGGTCGGGAAATGAGCAGTTCTTC
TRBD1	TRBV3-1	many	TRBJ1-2	CASSQHWTGTPMGYGYTF	TGTGCCAGCAGCCAACATTGGACAGGAACTCCAATGGGGTATGGCTACACCTTC
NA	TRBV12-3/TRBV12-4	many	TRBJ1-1	CASRPDILGTEAFF	TGTGCCAGCAGGCCGGACATATTAGGCACTGAAGCTTTCTTT
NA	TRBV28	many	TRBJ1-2	CASSLVEDSGYTF	TGTGCCAGCAGTTTAGTGGAGGACAGTGGCTACACCTTC
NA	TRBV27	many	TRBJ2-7	CASSWGGDEQYF	TGTGCCAGCAGCTGGGGTGGGGACGAGCAGTACTTC
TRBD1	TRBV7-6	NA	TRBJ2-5	CASSSIQGARETQYF	TGTGCCAGCAGCTCTATACAGGGGGCGAGGGAGACCCAGTACTTC
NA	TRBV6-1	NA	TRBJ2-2	CASSTGSTGELFF	TGTGCCAGCAGTACAGGGTCCACCGGGGAGCTGTTTTTT